A single T cell receptor (beta chain) is shown here with its context. This entry belongs to a study of blood T cell repertoires in COVID-19. Study summary: The United States, Italy and Spain were the sources of the acute and convalescent COVID-19 samples. Sources were T cells, B-cell-depleted T cells, or PBMCs; the material itself was cDNA or gDNA.

The CDR3 loop spans 18 amino acids. V lost 10 bases, J lost 2 bases, and 17 bases stayed unmatched. The germline V gene encodes CDR1 WNHNN and CDR2 SYGVQD (reference sequence). Under the authors' procedure: Cell counts per sample came from amplifying reference gene primers. The protocol was immunoSEQ multiplex PCR, while the TCRdb copy is restricted to in-frame clones and leaves out a portion. Clonal size and the V and J genes are those of that table, whereas D and trimming came from the DNA. The sample contains 50,000 to 65,000 clones, 85% to 90% of which appear only once. The sequenced material came from peripheral blood. The TCR sequence derives from a man in his fifties or sixties with active COVID-19. This chain joins TRBV10-1 and TRBJ2-1, with TRBD2 identical over 10 bases. The CDR3 reads CATFVGSGGPLAYNEQFF. In DNA form, the CDR3 reads TGCGCCACCTTCGTGGGTAGCGGGGGGCCCCTGGCCTACAATGAGCAGTTCTTC.